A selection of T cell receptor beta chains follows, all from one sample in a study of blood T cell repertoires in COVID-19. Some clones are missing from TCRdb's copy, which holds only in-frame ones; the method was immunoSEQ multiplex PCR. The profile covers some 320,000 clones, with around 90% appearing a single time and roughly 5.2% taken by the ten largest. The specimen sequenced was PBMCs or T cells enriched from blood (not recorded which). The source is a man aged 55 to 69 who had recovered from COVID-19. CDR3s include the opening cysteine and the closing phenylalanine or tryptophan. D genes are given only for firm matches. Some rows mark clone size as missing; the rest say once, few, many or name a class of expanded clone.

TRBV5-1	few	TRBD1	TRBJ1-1	TGCGCCAGCAGCTTGGCGCCTCTCGGGCAGGGGGTCGGAACTGAAGCTTTCTTT	CASSLAPLGQGVGTEAFF
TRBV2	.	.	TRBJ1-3	TGTGCCAGCAGTGCCGGACAGCCAGTGACTGGAAACACCATATATTTT	CASSAGQPVTGNTIYF
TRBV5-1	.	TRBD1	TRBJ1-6	TGCGCCAGCCGACCGGGACAGGGGGATTCACCCCTCCACTTT	CASRPGQGDSPLHF
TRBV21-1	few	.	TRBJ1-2	TGTGCCAGCATCACAGGGGGAGGGACGGTCACTGACTATGGCTACACCTTC	CASITGGGTVTDYGYTF
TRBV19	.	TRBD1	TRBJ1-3	TGTGCCAGCCGGACAGGGAGGAACACCATATATTTT	CASRTGRNTIYF
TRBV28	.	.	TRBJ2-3	TGTGCCAGCGGCTTCGGGGTACCGGATACGCAGTATTTT	CASGFGVPDTQYF
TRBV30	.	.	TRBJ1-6	TGTGCCTGGAGTGCCTCAAACTGGAATTCACCCCTCCACTTT	CAWSASNWNSPLHF
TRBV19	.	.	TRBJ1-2	TGTGCCAGTAGTTGGCCGGAGGCCTATGGCTACACCTTC	CASSWPEAYGYTF
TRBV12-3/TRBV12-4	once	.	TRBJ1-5	TGTGCCAGCAGTTCGGAGGTACGGCCCCAGCATTTT	CASSSEVRPQHF
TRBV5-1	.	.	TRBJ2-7	TGCGCCAGCAGCGCGGAGATCCGGTTCTACGAGCAGTACTTC	CASSAEIRFYEQYF
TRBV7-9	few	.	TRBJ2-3	TGTGCCAGCAGCTCCAGCGGCACAGATACGCAGTATTTT	CASSSSGTDTQYF
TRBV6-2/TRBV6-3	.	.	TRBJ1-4	TGTGCCAGCAGTTACGGCACCACCGACTCAACTAATGAAAAACTGTTTTTT	CASSYGTTDSTNEKLFF
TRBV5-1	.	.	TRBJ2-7	TGCGCCAGCAGCTTGCTGCCAGGGGCCTACGAGCAGTACTTC	CASSLLPGAYEQYF
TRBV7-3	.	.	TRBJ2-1	TGTGCCAGCAGCTTAGGGCAGTACAATGAGCAGTTCTTC	CASSLGQYNEQFF
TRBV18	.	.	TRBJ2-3	TGTGCCAGCTCACCACCCCCCCGCGGAGATACGCAGTATTTT	CASSPPPRGDTQYF
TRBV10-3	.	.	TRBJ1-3	TGTGCCATCAGTGAGCTTACACAGGGCCCTGGAAACACCATATATTTT	CAISELTQGPGNTIYF
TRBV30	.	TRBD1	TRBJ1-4	TGTGCCTGGGATACCGGGACAGGGGTCGAAAAACTGTTTTTT	CAWDTGTGVEKLFF
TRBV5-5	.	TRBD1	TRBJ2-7	TGTGCCAGCAGCACGCCGGGGACAGGTCGGGAGCAGTACTTC	CASSTPGTGREQYF
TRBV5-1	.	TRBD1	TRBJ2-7	TGCGCCAGCAGCACAAATCCGGGACAGGGTCCCGGGGGGCAGTACTTC	CASSTNPGQGPGGQYF
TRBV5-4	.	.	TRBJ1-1	TGTGCCAGCAGCTTGGACGGGGTATACACTGAAGCTTTCTTT	CASSLDGVYTEAFF
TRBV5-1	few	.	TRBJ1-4	TGCGCCAGCAGCTTGAGCCGAGGAGGGGCCGACGAAAAACTGTTTTTT	CASSLSRGGADEKLFF
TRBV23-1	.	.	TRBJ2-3	TGCGCCAGTCGGGGTGCAGATACGCAGTATTTT	CASRGADTQYF
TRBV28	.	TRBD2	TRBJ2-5	TGTGCCAGCAGCCAGGGACTAGCGGACCAAGAGACCCAGTACTTC	CASSQGLADQETQYF
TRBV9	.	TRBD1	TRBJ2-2	TGTGCCAGCAGCGTAGGACAGGGTGGGGAGCTGTTTTTT	CASSVGQGGELFF
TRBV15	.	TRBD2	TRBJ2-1	TGTGCCACCAGCACATCGGGACTAGCGATGACCTACAATGAGCAGTTCTTC	CATSTSGLAMTYNEQFF
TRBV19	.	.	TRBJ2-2	TGTGCCAGTAGTAGACAGGCCGTCCAGAACACCGGGGAGCTGTTTTTT	CASSRQAVQNTGELFF
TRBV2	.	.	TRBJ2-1	TGTGCCACCCGAGGGACACTTTACAATGAGCAGTTCTTC	CATRGTLYNEQFF
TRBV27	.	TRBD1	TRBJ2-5	TGTGTCACGTGGGACAGGGGGATAAAGACCCAGTACTTC	CVTWDRGIKTQYF
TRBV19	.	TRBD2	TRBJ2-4	TGTGCCAGTAGTATTTCATTCGGGAGACTAGCGGGATTGGAAAACATTCAGTACTTC	CASSISFGRLAGLENIQYF
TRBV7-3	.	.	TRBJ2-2	TGTGCCAGCAGCCCTCGACAGAACACCGGGGAGCTGTTTTTT	CASSPRQNTGELFF
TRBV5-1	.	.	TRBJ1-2	TGCGCCAGCAGCTTCGACAACGATGGCTACACCTTC	CASSFDNDGYTF
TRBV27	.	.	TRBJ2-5	TGTGCCAGCAGTTCAATGTACCAAGAGACCCAGTACTTC	CASSSMYQETQYF
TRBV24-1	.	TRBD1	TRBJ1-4	TGTGCCACCAGTGAAGGGACAGGGACTATTAATGAAAAACTGTTTTTT	CATSEGTGTINEKLFF
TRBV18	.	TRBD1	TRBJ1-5	TGTGCCAGCTCAACCGACAGGGATCAGCCCCAGCATTTT	CASSTDRDQPQHF
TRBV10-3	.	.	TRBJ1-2	TGTGCCATCACTGCGGGAGGTAGGTATGGCTACACCTTC	CAITAGGRYGYTF
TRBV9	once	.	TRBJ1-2	TGTGCCAGCAGCGTAGATTTCGACAGCTACTATGGCTACACCTTC	CASSVDFDSYYGYTF
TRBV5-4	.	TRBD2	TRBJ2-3	TGTGCCAGCAGCCAAACTAGCGGGGTTAGCACAGATACGCAGTATTTT	CASSQTSGVSTDTQYF
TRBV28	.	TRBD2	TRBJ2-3	TGTGCCAGCAGTTCCGCCCGGGGGGGGCGCAGGACAGATACGCAGTATTTT	CASSSARGGRRTDTQYF
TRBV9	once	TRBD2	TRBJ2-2	TGTGCCAGCAGCACGGGGACCAGCGGGGCCGGGGAGCTGTTTTTT	CASSTGTSGAGELFF
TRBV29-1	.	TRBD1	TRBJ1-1	TGCAGCGCTACTACGACAGGGGCGACTGAAGCTTTCTTT	CSATTTGATEAFF
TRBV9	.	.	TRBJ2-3	TGTGCCAGCAGCGTCAGGTTCGGGAATACGCAGTATTTT	CASSVRFGNTQYF
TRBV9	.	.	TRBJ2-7	TGTGCCAGCAGCGTTCCGGGTCGAGAGCAGTACTTC	CASSVPGREQYF
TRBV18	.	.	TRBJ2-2	TGTGCCAGCTCCCCAGCGGCGGAGGCGAACACCGGGGAGCTGTTTTTT	CASSPAAEANTGELFF
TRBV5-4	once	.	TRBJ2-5	TGTGCCAGCAGCTTGTTTAGCCAAGAGACCCAGTACTTC	CASSLFSQETQYF
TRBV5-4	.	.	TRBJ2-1	TGTGCCAGCAGCTTAAGAACAGGTGAGCAGTTCTTC	CASSLRTGEQFF
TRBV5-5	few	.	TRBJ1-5	TGTGCCAGCAGCTTGTTAGGGGGTCAGGGTCAGCCCCAGCATTTT	CASSLLGGQGQPQHF
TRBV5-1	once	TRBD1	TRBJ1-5	TGCGCCAGCAGCTTGGTGACAGGGGTGGGCCAGCCCCAGCATTTT	CASSLVTGVGQPQHF
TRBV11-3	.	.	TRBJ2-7	TGTGCCAGCAGCTCAAGGAGACAGGCCTACGAGCAGTACTTC	CASSSRRQAYEQYF
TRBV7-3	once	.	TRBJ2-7	TGTGCCAGCAGCTTATCAGACACCTACGAGCAGTACTTC	CASSLSDTYEQYF
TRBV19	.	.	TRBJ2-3	TGTGCCAGTAGTATGACGGCGGCGGCGCCGGGCACAGATACGCAGTATTTT	CASSMTAAAPGTDTQYF
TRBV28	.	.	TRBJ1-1	TGTGCCAGCAGACCAGGGACTCCTATGAACACTGAAGCTTTCTTT	CASRPGTPMNTEAFF
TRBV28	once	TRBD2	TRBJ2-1	TGTGCCAGCATCCCGGGAGGGCCCTACAATGAGCAGTTCTTC	CASIPGGPYNEQFF
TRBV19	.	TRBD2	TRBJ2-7	TGTGCCAGTAGTCCCCTAGCGGGAGTTGAGGAGCAGTACTTC	CASSPLAGVEEQYF
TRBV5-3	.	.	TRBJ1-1	TGTGCCAGAAGCCCCTCCGGGACAATAACTGAAGCTTTCTTT	CARSPSGTITEAFF
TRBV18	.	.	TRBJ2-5	TGTGCCAGCTCCCCCCAGACTGTGGAGACCCAGTACTTC	CASSPQTVETQYF
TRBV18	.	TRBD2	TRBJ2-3	TGTGCCAGCTCACCACCGTTCGGGACTAGCGTTACCGGCACAGATACGCAGTATTTT	CASSPPFGTSVTGTDTQYF
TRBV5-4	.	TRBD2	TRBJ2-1	TGTGCCAGCAGCTTGGGAAGCGGGAGCATCTACAATGAGCAGTTCTTC	CASSLGSGSIYNEQFF
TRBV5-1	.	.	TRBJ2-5	TGCGCCAGCAGCTCGTATGACAGGTACCAAGAGACCCAGTACTTC	CASSSYDRYQETQYF
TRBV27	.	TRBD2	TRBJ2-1	TGTGCCAGCAGTCCGTCATGGGCGGGAGCCGGCAATGAGCAGTTCTTC	CASSPSWAGAGNEQFF